These 13 T cell receptor beta chains were all obtained from the same sample, sequenced in a study of blood T cell repertoires in COVID-19. Sequencing was performed with immunoSEQ multiplex PCR; in TCRdb, only in-frame clones are kept and a portion is missing. The data show approximately 300,000 clones, over 75% seen once. The sequenced sample consisted of peripheral blood. These receptor sequences come from a woman in her twenties or thirties with COVID-19, enrolled during active disease.

The V and J genes are TRBV6-2 or TRBV6-3 and TRBJ2-3; tentative D call: TRBD2 (5 bases). The V gene lost 5 bases and the J gene lost 0 bases, with 9 bases spanning the gap. The CDR3 covers 14 residues. Per the germline V gene, CDR1 is MNHEY and CDR2 is SVGEGT. For the CDR3, the DNA is TGTGCCAGCAGTACTAGGACTAGCACAGATACGCAGTATTTT. It codes for CASSTRTSTDTQYF.

The chain is built from TRBV5-1 and TRBJ1-1; no firm D call. Germline V gene data show CDR1 as SGHRS and CDR2 as YFSETQ. V was pared by 4 bases and J by 6 bases, with 16 bases between. The CDR3 contains 14 residues. CDR3 sequence reads: CASSPRPGYPEAFF. CDR3 sequence (DNA): TGCGCCAGCAGCCCGCGACCGGGGTACCCTGAAGCTTTCTTT.

This chain uses TRBV19 with TRBJ1-4; possibly TRBD1 for D (6 bases). Trimming shortened V by 5 bases and J by 3 bases, and 16 bases separated the two germline ends. The CDR3 sequence is 16 residues long. Looked up from germline, CDR1 is LNHDA and CDR2 is SQIVND (reference sequence). CDR3 coding DNA: TGTGCCAGTAGTGCAAACCTACAGGGATCTAATGAAAAACTGTTTTTT. As protein: CASSANLQGSNEKLFF.

V gene TRBV12-5 combines with J gene TRBJ1-1, with D hard to call. CDR3 length: 15 amino acids. With 0 bases removed from V and 3 bases from J, the gap between germline ends came to 11 bases. Germline assignment: CDR1 LGHNT and CDR2 FRNRAP. The CDR3 region is CASGLVSGRHTEAFF. CDR3 nucleotides: TGTGCTAGTGGTTTGGTAAGCGGGCGGCACACTGAAGCTTTCTTT. Looking up the rest from reference TRBV12-5 and TRBJ1-1 gives the full variable domain: DARVTQTPRHKVTEMGQEVTMRCQPILGHNTVFWYRQTMMQGLELLAYFRNRAPLDDSGMPKDRFSAEMPDATLATLKIQPSEPRDSAVYFCASGLVSGRHTEAFFGQGTRLTVV.

The CDR3 spells CASSFRGQGGSPLHF. The DNA for the CDR3 is TGTGCCAGTAGTTTCCGGGGACAGGGAGGATCACCCCTCCACTTT. The genes are TRBV19 and TRBJ1-6, with 9 bases lining up with TRBD1. V lost 5 bases and J lost 10; bases outside the gene matches: 9. Per the germline V gene, CDR1 is LNHDA and CDR2 is SQIVND (reference sequence). The CDR3 loop spans 15 amino acids. Drawing the rest from reference TRBV19 and TRBJ1-6, the complete variable domain is DGGITQSPKYLFRKEGQNVTLSCEQNLNHDAMYWYRQDPGQGLRLIYYSQIVNDFQKGDIAEGYSVSREKKESFPLTVTSAQKNPTAFYLCASSFRGQGGSPLHFGNGTRLTVT.

This clone was observed a handful of times. The V call is TRBV7-3, the J call TRBJ2-7, with D unresolved. The CDR3 runs 15 residues. Germline loops: CDR1 SGHTA, CDR2 FQGTGA. Trimming shortened V by 5 bases and J by 0 bases, and 14 bases separated the two germline ends. The CDR3 region has the DNA TGTGCCAGCAGCGCACCCCGACGGAGCTCCTACGAGCAGTACTTC. Amino acid sequence: CASSAPRRSSYEQYF.

V usage is TRBV13 and J usage is TRBJ1-5; the D is unclear. Germline values: CDR1 PRHDT, CDR2 FYEKMQ (reference sequence). This CDR3 contains 16 residues. Trimming pared 4 bases from V and 0 bases from J, leaving 13 bases between. CDR3 sequence (DNA): TGTGCCAGCAGCTCCCGACGGAGCGATAGCAATCAGCCCCAGCATTTT. It is translated as CASSSRRSDSNQPQHF.

This clone has only one observation. The chain links TRBV4-3 to TRBJ1-3, with D hard to call. CDR3 size: 16 residues. Germline CDR1 LGHNA, CDR2 YSLEER. Deletions cut 1 base from V and 1 base from J, with 11 bases between. The chain's CDR3 is CASSQVGISSGNTIYF. CDR3 coding DNA: TGCGCCAGCAGCCAAGTCGGGATTTCTTCTGGAAACACCATATATTTT.

This clone appeared a single time. The chain couples TRBV11-2 to TRBJ2-7; 11 bases fit TRBD1. Unmatched junction bases numbered 5, after V lost 0 bases and J lost 1 base. This CDR3 spans 17 amino acids. From germline, CDR1 is SGHAT and CDR2 FQNNGV. The CDR3 reads CASSLEFRDRGSYEQYF. In nucleotides, the CDR3 is TGTGCCAGCAGCTTAGAATTCCGGGACAGGGGGTCCTACGAGCAGTACTTC.

This clone was observed a single time. This chain links TRBV19 with TRBJ1-5; TRBD1 matches at 8 bases. The trim removed 3 bases at V and 2 bases at J, leaving 0 bases unmatched. In germline, CDR1 is LNHDA, CDR2 SQIVND (reference sequence). The CDR3 length is 14 residues. CDR3 in DNA: TGTGCCAGTAGTATGGGACAGGGCAATCAGCCCCAGCATTTT. Amino acids: CASSMGQGNQPQHF. Based on the CDR3 plus reference TRBV19 and TRBJ1-5, the full variable domain is DGGITQSPKYLFRKEGQNVTLSCEQNLNHDAMYWYRQDPGQGLRLIYYSQIVNDFQKGDIAEGYSVSREKKESFPLTVTSAQKNPTAFYLCASSMGQGNQPQHFGDGTRLSIL.

This chain joins TRBV12-3 or TRBV12-4 and TRBJ2-3; TRBD2 matches 8 bases. This CDR3 region has 12 residues. V lost 5 bases to trimming and J lost 14 bases; unmatched junction nucleotides: 9. CDR3 sequence reads: CASSKPGLVRYF. The CDR3 region has the DNA TGTGCCAGCAGTAAACCGGGACTAGTAAGGTATTTT.

The V and J genes are TRBV28 and TRBJ2-7, with D possibly being TRBD1 (6 bases). Trimming removed 7 bases from V and 5 bases from J, with 15 bases in between. This CDR3 has 13 residues. The germline V gene has CDR1 MDHEN and CDR2 SYDVKM. The CDR3 protein is CASTVRGRHEQYF. CDR3 sequence (DNA): TGTGCCAGCACAGTCAGGGGCCGCCACGAGCAGTACTTC.

The rearrangement joins TRBV25-1 to TRBJ1-1; TRBD1 might be the D (6 bases). CDR1 and CDR2 from the germline V gene are MGHDK and SYGVNS. CDR3 length: 13 residues. Trimming cost V 5 bases and J 8 bases, with 15 bases left between them. Here the CDR3 DNA reads TGTGCCAGCAGTTACTCAGGGGTAGGGGAAGCTTTCTTT. Amino acids: CASSYSGVGEAFF.